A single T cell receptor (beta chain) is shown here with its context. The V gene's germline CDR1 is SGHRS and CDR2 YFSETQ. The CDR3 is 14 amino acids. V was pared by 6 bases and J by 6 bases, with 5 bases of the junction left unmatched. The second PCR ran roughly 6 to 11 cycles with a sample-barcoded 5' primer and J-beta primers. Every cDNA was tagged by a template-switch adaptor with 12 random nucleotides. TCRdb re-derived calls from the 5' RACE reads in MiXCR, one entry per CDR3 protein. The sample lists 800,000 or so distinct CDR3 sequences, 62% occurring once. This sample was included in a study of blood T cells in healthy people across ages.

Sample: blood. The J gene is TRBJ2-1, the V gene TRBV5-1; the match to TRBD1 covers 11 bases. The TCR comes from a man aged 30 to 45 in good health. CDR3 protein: CASNPGTGGNEQFF. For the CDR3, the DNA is TGCGCCAGCAATCCCGGGACAGGGGGCAATGAGCAGTTCTTC. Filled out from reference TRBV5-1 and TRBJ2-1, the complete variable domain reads KAGVTQTPRYLIKTRGQQVTLSCSPISGHRSVSWYQQTPGQGLQFLFEYFSETQRNKGNFPGRFSGRQFSNSRSEMNVSTLELGDSALYLCASNPGTGGNEQFFGPGTRLTVL.